Only one count was recorded for the clone carrying this T cell receptor (beta chain). This CDR3 is built from 15 residues. The germline gives CDR1 KGHDR, CDR2 SFDVKD. V lost 3 bases and J 2 bases, leaving 12 bases between the germline ends. Donors of Cohort 3 who recovered were those that had two negative PCRs, clearance, or symptom resolution. The data belong to a study of blood T cell repertoires in COVID-19. Method: immunoSEQ multiplex PCR; TCRdb's copy keeps in-frame clones and lacks some. Among roughly 180,000 clones listed, approximately 88% were seen once. This clonotype was sampled from a woman in her fifties or sixties who had recovered from COVID-19. Sequenced sample: PBMCs or T cells enriched from blood (not recorded which). J is TRBJ2-5 and V is TRBV24-1; D may be TRBD1 (6 bases). CDR3 sequence (DNA): TGTGCCACCAGTGATCTCAGGGGCCTTCAAGAGACCCAGTACTTC. Protein sequence: CATSDLRGLQETQYF.